This TCR beta chain comes out of a study of cytomegalovirus exposure and HLA in healthy donors. Whole-study findings and limits: The study put 160 or so TCR beta chains on its list as cytomegalovirus-associated.

PCR employed 60 Vbeta and 13 Jbeta primers. The assay was immunoSEQ multiplex PCR, and TCRdb's table has in-frame clones only and misses some. This table has about 270,000 clones, under 80% appearing once. Germline CDR1 and CDR2: KGHSH and LQKENI. The CDR3 sequence is 14 residues long. Trimming cost V 2 bases and J 0 bases, with 7 bases left between them. This clone was recorded once. Antigen unknown. The specimen was PBMCs. V gene TRBV18 combines with J gene TRBJ1-1, with D unclear. This receptor was taken from a female donor in good health and CMV-seronegative. The CDR3 DNA reads as TGTGCCAGCTCACCAGGGCTTATGAACACTGAAGCTTTCTTT. Translated: CASSPGLMNTEAFF.